This entry lists 19 T cell receptor beta chains sequenced from one sample in a study of response to subunit inactivated influenza vaccine. TCRdb redid the calling of the RT-PCR reads with MiXCR, one entry per CDR3 protein. The sample carries 300,000 to 350,000 distinct CDR3 sequences, 20% to 25% recorded once. The material sequenced was PBMCs from blood, taken about 20 months after vaccination. These receptors were obtained from a man aged 45-69 years who received an inactivated influenza vaccine.

This clonotype was recorded a few times. The chain employs TRBV7-2 and TRBJ2-2; 7 bases map to TRBD1. Germline V gene data show CDR1 as SGHTA and CDR2 as FQGNSA. Trimming cost V 1 base and J 4 bases; bases outside gene matches: 6. The length of the CDR3 is 16 residues. The CDR3 region is CASSLEGQETTGELFF. CDR3 coding DNA: TGTGCCAGCAGCTTAGAAGGACAGGAGACCACCGGGGAGCTGTTTTTT. The full variable domain, rest sourced from reference TRBV7-2 and TRBJ2-2, is GAGVSQSPSNKVTEKGKDVELRCDPISGHTALYWYRQSLGQGLEFLIYFQGNSAPDKSGLPSDRFSAERTGGSVSTLTIQRTQQEDSAVYLCASSLEGQETTGELFFGEGSRLTVL.

This clonotype was seen a handful of times. This chain uses TRBV5-3 with TRBJ2-7, with TRBD1 matching 11 bases. TRBV5-3 is an ORF, with its function uncertain. The CDR3 has 18 residues. With V trimmed by 4 bases and J by 1 base, 13 bases remained unmatched. The CDR3 DNA sequence: TGTGCCAGAAGCGGAACCGGACAGGGGGCGCTTCTATCCTACGAGCAGTACTTC. Amino acid sequence: CARSGTGQGALLSYEQYF.

This chain joins TRBV20-1 and TRBJ1-5; D unclear. Germline V lookup: CDR1 DFQATT, CDR2 SNEGSKA (reference sequence). Trimming stripped 0 bases from V and 2 bases from J, with 8 bases between. The CDR3 is 14 residues long. CDR3 residues: CSARDQPGNQPQHF. The CDR3 nucleotides read TGCAGTGCTAGAGATCAACCAGGCAATCAGCCCCAGCATTTT.

The chain joins TRBV9 to TRBJ1-3, with D perhaps matching TRBD1 (6 bases). This CDR3 is built from 17 residues. The germline CDR1 and CDR2 sequences are SGDLS and YYNGEE. Trimming shortened V by 4 bases and J by 4 bases, and 21 bases separated the two germline ends. The CDR3 DNA sequence: TGTGCCAGCAGCCCGGCCGGTGGGGGGGCGCCGGGAAACACCATATATTTT. Translated: CASSPAGGGAPGNTIYF.

The DNA for the CDR3 is TGTGCCAGCAGCTCGCGTTTTGTAGAATCGCAGTATTTT. Translated, it gives CASSSRFVESQYF. The J gene is TRBJ2-3, the V gene TRBV5-5; D not resolved. This CDR3 contains 13 residues. CDR1 SGHKS and CDR2 YYEKEE come from the germline V gene (reference sequence). Trimming took 3 bases from V and 10 from J, leaving 15 bases between them.

This clonotype was seen a single time. Since a much larger clone is just one base distant, this may be a read error. The CDR3 nucleotides are TGTGCCAGCAATCTTAGGAGGGGGCCAAACTATGGCTACACCTTC. It codes for CASNLRRGPNYGYTF. The rearrangement uses TRBV28 and TRBJ1-2; 7 positions agree with TRBD1. Germline CDR1 and CDR2: MDHEN and SYDVKM. The ends lost 7 bases at V and 2 bases at J; junction bases unmatched: 10. The length of the CDR3 is 15 residues.

The gene calls are TRBV5-1 and TRBJ1-6; 11 nucleotides align to TRBD1. The junction had 2 bases not matched to a gene; V was cut back by 3 bases and J by 3 bases. This CDR3 spans 16 amino acids. Germline V lookup: CDR1 SGHRS, CDR2 YFSETQ. The chain's CDR3 is CASSSGTGGYNSPLHF. As DNA, the CDR3 is TGCGCCAGCAGCTCGGGGACAGGGGGCTATAATTCACCCCTCCACTTT.

The chain uses TRBV3-1 and TRBJ1-2; no clear D. The CDR3 extends over 15 amino acids. The germline gives CDR1 LGHDT, CDR2 YNNKEL (reference sequence). V was trimmed by 0 bases and J by 5 bases, leaving 13 bases between them. The CDR3 sequence is CASSQDSGRTYGYTF. In DNA form, the CDR3 reads TGTGCCAGCAGCCAAGATAGTGGCAGGACTTATGGCTACACCTTC.

The chain links TRBV7-2 to TRBJ2-7; D call uncertain. Trimming took 3 bases from V and 0 from J, leaving 9 bases between them. The V gene's germline CDR1 is SGHTA and CDR2 FQGNSA. This CDR3 region has 14 residues. The CDR3 here is CASSFEYRSYEQYF. DNA of the CDR3: TGTGCCAGCAGCTTTGAGTATCGCTCCTACGAGCAGTACTTC.

The chain has TRBV20-1 and TRBJ2-5; the D gene is possibly TRBD1 (6 bases). CDR1 DFQATT and CDR2 SNEGSKA come from the germline V gene (reference sequence). This CDR3 comprises 12 residues. Trimming stripped 2 bases from V and 6 bases from J, with 10 bases between. CDR3: CSARQGMQTQYF. In DNA form, the CDR3 reads TGCAGTGCTAGACAGGGGATGCAGACCCAGTACTTC.

This clonotype showed up just a few times. The chain carries TRBV9 and TRBJ1-2; a possible D gene is TRBD1 (6 bases). V shed 4 bases and J shed 6 bases, with 16 bases lying between them. CDR1 is SGDLS, CDR2 YYNGEE, per germline. The CDR3 extends over 14 amino acids. The CDR3 nucleotides read TGTGCCAGCAGCTCCCAAGACAGGCGAGATGGCTACACCTTC. Translated, it gives CASSSQDRRDGYTF.

This clonotype was counted ten times or more. The chain uses TRBV5-1 and TRBJ1-2, with TRBD1 as a possible D gene (6 bases). The length of the CDR3 is 16 residues. CDR1 is SGHRS, CDR2 YFSETQ, per germline. V was clipped by 5 bases and J by 0 bases, with 17 bases between them. CDR3 in amino acids: CASSLGGARANYGYTF. The CDR3 region has the DNA TGCGCCAGCAGTCTGGGGGGCGCAAGAGCTAACTATGGCTACACCTTC. Drawing the rest from reference TRBV5-1 and TRBJ1-2, the complete variable domain is KAGVTQTPRYLIKTRGQQVTLSCSPISGHRSVSWYQQTPGQGLQFLFEYFSETQRNKGNFPGRFSGRQFSNSRSEMNVSTLELGDSALYLCASSLGGARANYGYTFGSGTRLTVV.

The chain employs TRBV29-1 and TRBJ2-7, with D hard to call. Germline CDR1 is SQVTM and CDR2 is ANQGSEA. The CDR3 has 11 amino acids. V was clipped by 3 bases and J by 7 bases, with 10 bases between them. DNA of the CDR3: TGCAGCGTTGAGGAACCCGGAGAGCAGTACTTC. Translating gives CSVEEPGEQYF.

The rearrangement uses TRBV7-2 and TRBJ2-7; D is perhaps TRBD1 (6 bases). CDR1 is SGHTA, CDR2 FQGNSA, per germline. V shed 5 bases and J shed 1 base, with 15 bases lying between them. The CDR3 is 15 amino acids. The CDR3 here is CASSRDRRGSYEQYF. For the CDR3, the DNA is TGTGCCAGCAGCCGAGACCGCAGGGGATCCTACGAGCAGTACTTC.

V is TRBV20-1 and J is TRBJ2-3; TRBD1 matches at 10 bases. Trimming took 4 bases from V and 5 from J; bases not matched to a gene: 6. The CDR3 length is 14 residues. Germline V gene data show CDR1 as DFQATT and CDR2 as SNEGSKA (reference sequence). CDR3 sequence (DNA): TGCAGTGCTACATCGGGACAGGGGAAAGATACGCAGTATTTT. Its protein product is CSATSGQGKDTQYF.

This chain connects TRBV18 to TRBJ2-1, with TRBD2 matching 9 bases. V gave up 2 bases and J gave up 6 bases; unmatched junction bases: 11. Germline V lookup: CDR1 KGHSH, CDR2 LQKENI. This CDR3 contains 17 residues. The CDR3 bases are TGTGCCAGCTCACCAGAGTCGGGGACTAGCCGGGTCAATGAGCAGTTCTTC. Translating it yields CASSPESGTSRVNEQFF. The whole variable domain, remainder taken from reference TRBV18 and TRBJ2-1, is NAGVMQNPRHLVRRRGQEARLRCSPMKGHSHVYWYRQLPEEGLKFMVYLQKENIIDESGMPKERFSAEFPKEGPSILRIQQVVRGDSAAYFCASSPESGTSRVNEQFFGPGTRLTVL.

The genes are TRBV3-1 and TRBJ1-1, with 8 nucleotides matching TRBD1. The V gene's germline CDR1 is LGHDT and CDR2 YNNKEL (reference sequence). V was clipped by 4 bases and J by 1 base; unmatched bases: 5. The CDR3 length is 15 residues. Here the CDR3 DNA reads TGTGCCAGCAGCCTCCGGACAGGGACGAACACTGAAGCTTTCTTT. Translating it yields CASSLRTGTNTEAFF.

The chain has TRBV6-5 and TRBJ2-1; 7 positions match TRBD2. The CDR3 totals 13 residues. V gave up 8 bases and J gave up 7 bases; unmatched junction bases: 8. CDR1 and CDR2 (germline): MNHEY, SVGAGI. The CDR3: CASVGGSLNEQFF. The CDR3, as DNA: TGTGCCAGCGTTGGCGGGAGTTTAAATGAGCAGTTCTTC.

This clonotype was seen a handful of times. The V call is TRBV3-1, the J call TRBJ2-1; perhaps TRBD2 as D (5 bases). The CDR3 has 11 residues. Germline CDR1 reads LGHDT; CDR2 reads YNNKEL (reference sequence). The germline V and J ends were trimmed by 4 bases and 11 bases, with 9 bases remaining between them. Written as DNA, the CDR3 is TGTGCCAGCAGCCGACGGGGTAAGCAGTTCTTC. Translated: CASSRRGKQFF.